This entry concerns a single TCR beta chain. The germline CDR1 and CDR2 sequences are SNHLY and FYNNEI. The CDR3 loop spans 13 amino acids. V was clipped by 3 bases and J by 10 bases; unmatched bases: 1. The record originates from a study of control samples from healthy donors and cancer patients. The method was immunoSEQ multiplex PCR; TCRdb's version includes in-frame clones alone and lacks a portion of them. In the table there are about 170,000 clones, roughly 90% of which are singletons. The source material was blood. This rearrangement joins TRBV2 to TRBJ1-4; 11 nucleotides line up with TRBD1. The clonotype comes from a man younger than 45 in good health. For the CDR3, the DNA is TGTGCCAGCAGTGAGGGGACAGGGGGAAAACTGTTTTTT. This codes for CASSEGTGGKLFF.